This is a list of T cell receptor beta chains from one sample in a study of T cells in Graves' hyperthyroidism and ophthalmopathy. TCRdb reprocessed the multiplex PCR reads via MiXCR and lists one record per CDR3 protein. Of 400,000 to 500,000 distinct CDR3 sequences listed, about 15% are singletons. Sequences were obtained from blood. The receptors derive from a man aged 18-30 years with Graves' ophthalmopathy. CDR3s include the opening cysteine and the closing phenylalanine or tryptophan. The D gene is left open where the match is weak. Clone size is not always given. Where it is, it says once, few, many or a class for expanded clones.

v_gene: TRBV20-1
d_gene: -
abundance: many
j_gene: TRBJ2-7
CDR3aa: CSASGTQFFYEQYF
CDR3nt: TGCAGTGCTAGCGGGACTCAATTTTTCTACGAGCAGTACTTC

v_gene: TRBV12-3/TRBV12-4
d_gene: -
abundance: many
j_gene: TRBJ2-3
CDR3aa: CASSSGEFTQYF
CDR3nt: TGTGCCAGCAGCTCGGGGGAGTTTACGCAGTATTTT

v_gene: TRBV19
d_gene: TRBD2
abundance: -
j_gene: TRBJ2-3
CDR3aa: CASSMWTSSDTQYF
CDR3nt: TGTGCCAGTAGTATGTGGACTAGCTCCGATACGCAGTATTTT

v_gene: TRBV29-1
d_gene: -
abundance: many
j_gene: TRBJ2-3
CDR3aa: CSVIPGTDTQYF
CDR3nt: TGCAGCGTTATTCCTGGCACAGATACGCAGTATTTT

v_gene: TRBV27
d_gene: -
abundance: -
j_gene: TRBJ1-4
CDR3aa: CASRPGHESEKLFF
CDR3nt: TGTGCCAGCAGGCCGGGACACGAGTCGGAAAAACTGTTTTTT

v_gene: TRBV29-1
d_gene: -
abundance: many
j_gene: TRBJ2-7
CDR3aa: CSGESGYEQYF
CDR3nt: TGCAGCGGGGAGTCCGGTTACGAGCAGTACTTC

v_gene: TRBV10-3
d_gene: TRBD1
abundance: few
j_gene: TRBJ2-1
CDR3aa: CAISEPGTGNYNEQFF
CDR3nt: TGTGCCATCAGTGAGCCAGGGACAGGCAACTACAATGAGCAGTTCTTC

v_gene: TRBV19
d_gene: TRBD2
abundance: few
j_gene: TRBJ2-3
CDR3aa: CASSTLGLAGGEDTQYF
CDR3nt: TGTGCCAGTAGTACCCTCGGACTAGCGGGAGGGGAAGATACGCAGTATTTT

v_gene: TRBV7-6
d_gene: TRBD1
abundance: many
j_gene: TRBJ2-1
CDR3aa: CASSLDAGGGQGNHEQFF
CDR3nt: TGTGCCAGCAGCTTAGATGCCGGAGGGGGACAGGGAAATCATGAGCAGTTCTTC

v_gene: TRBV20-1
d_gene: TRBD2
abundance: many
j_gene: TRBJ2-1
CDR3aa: CSAQSLAGDSRNEQFF
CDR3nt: TGCAGTGCTCAATCCCTAGCGGGAGATTCCCGCAATGAGCAGTTCTTC

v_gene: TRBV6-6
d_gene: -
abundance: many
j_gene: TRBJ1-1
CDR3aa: CASSYSRGDTEAFF
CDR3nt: TGTGCCAGCAGTTACAGCCGAGGTGACACTGAAGCTTTCTTT

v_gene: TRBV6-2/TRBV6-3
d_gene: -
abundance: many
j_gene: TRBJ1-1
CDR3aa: CASTDRFAEAFF
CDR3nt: TGTGCCAGCACCGATAGGTTCGCTGAAGCTTTCTTT

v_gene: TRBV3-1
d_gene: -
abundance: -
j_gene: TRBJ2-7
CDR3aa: CASSQDIPLSVTGLHSYEQYF
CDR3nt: TGTGCCAGCAGCCAAGACATCCCCCTCAGCGTAACAGGGCTCCACTCCTACGAGCAGTACTTC

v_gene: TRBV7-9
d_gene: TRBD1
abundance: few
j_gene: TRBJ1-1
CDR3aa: CASSFPDREAFF
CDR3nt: TGTGCCAGCAGCTTCCCGGACAGGGAAGCTTTCTTT

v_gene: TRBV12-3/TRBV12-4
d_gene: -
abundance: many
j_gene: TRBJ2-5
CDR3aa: CASSLATGAQETQYF
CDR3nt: TGTGCCAGCAGTTTGGCCACGGGGGCCCAAGAGACCCAGTACTTC

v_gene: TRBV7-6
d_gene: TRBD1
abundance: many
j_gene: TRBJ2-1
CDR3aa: CASSGYRGNEQFF
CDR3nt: TGTGCCAGCAGCGGCTACAGGGGGAACGAGCAGTTCTTC

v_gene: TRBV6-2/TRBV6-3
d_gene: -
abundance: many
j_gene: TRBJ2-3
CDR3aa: CASNPVEDSGMDTQYF
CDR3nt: TGTGCCAGCAACCCGGTCGAGGACAGCGGGATGGATACGCAGTATTTT

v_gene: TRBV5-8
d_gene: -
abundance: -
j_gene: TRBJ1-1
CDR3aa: CASTVGGSFTEAFF
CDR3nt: TGTGCCAGCACCGTGGGGGGGTCCTTCACTGAAGCTTTCTTT

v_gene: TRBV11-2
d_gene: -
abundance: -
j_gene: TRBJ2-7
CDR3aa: CASSPRRATYEQYF
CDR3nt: TGTGCCAGCAGCCCCCGCCGGGCCACCTACGAGCAGTACTTC

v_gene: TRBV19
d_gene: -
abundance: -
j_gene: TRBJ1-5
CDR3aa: CASSPTRDSNQPQHF
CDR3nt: TGTGCCAGTAGTCCGACCCGGGACAGCAATCAGCCCCAGCATTTT

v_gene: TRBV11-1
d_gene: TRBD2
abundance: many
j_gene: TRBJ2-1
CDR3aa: CASSWTSGNYNEQFF
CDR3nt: TGTGCCAGCAGCTGGACTAGCGGGAACTACAATGAGCAGTTCTTC

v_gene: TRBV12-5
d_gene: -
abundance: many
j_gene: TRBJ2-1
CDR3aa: CASGPPGSYNEQFF
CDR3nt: TGTGCTAGTGGTCCCCCCGGCAGTTACAATGAGCAGTTCTTC

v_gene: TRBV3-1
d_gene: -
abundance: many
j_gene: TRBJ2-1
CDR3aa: CASSQEGWVLFNEQFF
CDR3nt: TGTGCCAGCAGCCAAGAGGGGTGGGTCCTTTTCAATGAGCAGTTCTTC

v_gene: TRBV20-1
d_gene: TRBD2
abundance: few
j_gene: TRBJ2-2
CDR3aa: CSAMTSGSFRTGELFF
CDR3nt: TGCAGTGCTATGACTAGCGGGAGCTTTAGGACCGGGGAGCTGTTTTTT

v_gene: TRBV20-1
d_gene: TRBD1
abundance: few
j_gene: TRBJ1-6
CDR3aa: CSASRTGFNSPLHF
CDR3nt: TGCAGTGCTAGTAGGACAGGTTTTAATTCACCCCTCCACTTT

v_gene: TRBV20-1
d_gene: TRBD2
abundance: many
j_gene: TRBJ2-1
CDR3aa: CSARPLGRGYNEQFF
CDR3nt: TGCAGTGCTAGGCCTCTCGGGAGGGGCTACAATGAGCAGTTCTTC

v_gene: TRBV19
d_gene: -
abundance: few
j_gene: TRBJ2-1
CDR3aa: CASSIGGGFPYNEQFF
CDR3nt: TGTGCCAGTAGTATAGGTGGCGGTTTCCCCTACAATGAGCAGTTCTTC

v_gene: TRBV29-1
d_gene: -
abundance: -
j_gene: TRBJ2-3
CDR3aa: CSVDLLRGVGTDTQYF
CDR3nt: TGCAGCGTTGACCTCCTGAGGGGGGTAGGCACAGATACGCAGTATTTT

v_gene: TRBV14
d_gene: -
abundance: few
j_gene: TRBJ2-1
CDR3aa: CASSQDQYEQFF
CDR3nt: TGTGCCAGCAGCCAAGATCAGTATGAGCAGTTCTTC

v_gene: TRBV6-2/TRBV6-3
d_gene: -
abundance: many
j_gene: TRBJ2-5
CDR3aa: CASSYAGKVETQYF
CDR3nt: TGTGCCAGCAGTTACGCGGGAAAGGTGGAGACCCAGTACTTC

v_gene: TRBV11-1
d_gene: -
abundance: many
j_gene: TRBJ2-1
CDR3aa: CASSLAPVLGSEQFF
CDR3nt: TGTGCCAGCAGCTTAGCGCCCGTGTTGGGAAGTGAGCAGTTCTTC

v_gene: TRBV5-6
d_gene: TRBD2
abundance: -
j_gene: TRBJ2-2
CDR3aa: CASSHGLAGGTGELFF
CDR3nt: TGTGCCAGCAGCCACGGACTAGCGGGAGGCACCGGGGAGCTGTTTTTT

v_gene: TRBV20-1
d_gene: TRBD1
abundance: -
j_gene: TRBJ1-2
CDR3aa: CSASLGTAYGYTF
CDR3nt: TGCAGTGCTAGTCTCGGGACAGCCTATGGCTACACCTTC

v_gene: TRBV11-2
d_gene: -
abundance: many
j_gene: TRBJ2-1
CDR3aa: CASSLVSTYEQFF
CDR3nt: TGTGCCAGCAGCTTAGTTTCAACCTATGAGCAGTTCTTC

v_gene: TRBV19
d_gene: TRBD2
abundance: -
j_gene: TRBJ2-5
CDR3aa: CASSPRGGRMETQYF
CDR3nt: TGTGCCAGTAGTCCCCGGGGGGGCCGTATGGAGACCCAGTACTTC

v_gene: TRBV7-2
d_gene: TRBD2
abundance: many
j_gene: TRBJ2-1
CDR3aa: CASSFSGVGSYNEQFF
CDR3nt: TGTGCCAGCAGCTTTAGCGGGGTGGGCTCCTACAATGAGCAGTTCTTC

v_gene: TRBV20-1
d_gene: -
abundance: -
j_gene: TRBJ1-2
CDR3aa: CSAGQLDGYAF
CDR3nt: TGCAGTGCGGGACAACTCGATGGCTACGCCTTC

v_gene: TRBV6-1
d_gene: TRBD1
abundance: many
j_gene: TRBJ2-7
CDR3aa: CASRSLGTGLYEQYF
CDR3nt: TGTGCCAGCAGATCCCTCGGGACAGGGTTATACGAGCAGTACTTC

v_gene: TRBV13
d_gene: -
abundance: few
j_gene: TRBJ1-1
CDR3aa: CASSQGRPNTEAFF
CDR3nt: TGTGCCAGCAGCCAGGGGAGGCCCAACACTGAAGCTTTCTTT

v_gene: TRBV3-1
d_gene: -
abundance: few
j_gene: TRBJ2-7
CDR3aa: CASSEPGSEQYF
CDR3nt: TGCGCCAGCAGTGAGCCGGGGAGCGAGCAGTACTTC

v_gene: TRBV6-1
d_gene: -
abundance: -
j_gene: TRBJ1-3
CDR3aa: CASRASGYNGNTIYF
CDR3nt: TGTGCCAGCAGGGCCAGTGGATACAACGGAAACACCATATATTTT

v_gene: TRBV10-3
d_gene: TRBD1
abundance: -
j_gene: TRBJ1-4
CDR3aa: CAISGQGAEKLFF
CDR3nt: TGTGCCATCAGCGGACAGGGGGCTGAAAAACTGTTTTTT

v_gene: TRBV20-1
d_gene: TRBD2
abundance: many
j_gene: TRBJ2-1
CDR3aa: CSARDREGSNEQFF
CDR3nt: TGCAGTGCTAGAGACAGGGAGGGGAGCAATGAGCAGTTCTTC

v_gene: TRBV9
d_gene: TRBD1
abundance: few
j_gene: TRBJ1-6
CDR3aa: CASSVGTGVGPPLHF
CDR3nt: TGTGCCAGCAGCGTAGGAACAGGGGTTGGTCCACCCCTCCACTTT

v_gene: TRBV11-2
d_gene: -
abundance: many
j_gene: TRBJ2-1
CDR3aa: CASSLADQQFF
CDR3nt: TGTGCCAGCAGCTTAGCCGACCAGCAGTTCTTC